The 9 T cell receptor beta chains below come from one sample, sequenced in a study of OX40 agonist ivuxolimab in advanced cancers. The method was immunoSEQ multiplex PCR; TCRdb's version includes in-frame clones alone and lacks a portion of them. The data contain around 62,000 clones, over 75% of them singletons. The sample consisted of CD4+ or CD8+ T cells sorted from blood, taken in a trial of the OX40 agonist ivuxolimab. The receptors stem from an adult with an advanced solid tumor such as melanoma, head and neck, liver or kidney cancer.

The J gene is TRBJ2-2, the V gene TRBV9; D tentatively fits TRBD1 or TRBD2 (5 bases each). CDR1 SGDLS and CDR2 YYNGEE come from the germline V gene. This CDR3 has 14 amino acids. Trimming left V 0 bases short and J 6 bases short, with 9 bases between. CDR3 loop: CASSVGVGPGELFF. For the CDR3, the DNA is TGTGCCAGCAGCGTAGGGGTGGGACCCGGGGAGCTGTTTTTT.

The rearrangement uses TRBV19 and TRBJ1-4, with a tentative D call TRBD1 (6 bases). V shed 9 bases and J shed 7 bases, with 24 bases lying between them. In germline, CDR1 is LNHDA, CDR2 SQIVND (reference sequence). This CDR3 contains 16 residues. CDR3 protein: CASKIPGDRGGEKLFF. CDR3 coding DNA: TGTGCCAGCAAAATCCCAGGGGACCGAGGCGGTGAAAAACTGTTTTTT.

The chain couples TRBV6-5 to TRBJ2-3; weak D call: TRBD1 (6 bases). The V end lost 6 bases, the J end lost 6 bases, and 16 bases lay between the germline ends. Germline values: CDR1 MNHEY, CDR2 SVGAGI. This CDR3 is 14 amino acids long. CDR3 in amino acids: CASRRTGISDTQYF. DNA of the CDR3: TGTGCCAGCAGGCGCACAGGGATCTCGGATACGCAGTATTTT.

The CDR3, as DNA: TGTGCCAGCAATTTCGACAGGGTTAATTCACCCCTCCACTTT. Protein product: CASNFDRVNSPLHF. The chain has TRBV2 and TRBJ1-6; 7 bases agree with TRBD1. The CDR3 extends over 14 amino acids. Germline values: CDR1 SNHLY, CDR2 FYNNEI. V lost 7 bases to trimming and J lost 6 bases; unmatched junction nucleotides: 6.

V usage is TRBV11-2 and J usage is TRBJ1-5, with 9 bases lining up with TRBD1. V shed 5 bases and J 3 bases; nucleotides not matched to a gene: 5. Germline V lookup: CDR1 SGHAT, CDR2 FQNNGV. The CDR3 is 15 amino acids. DNA of the CDR3: TGTGCCAGCAGCCAGGACAGGGGTTTCAATCAGCCCCAGCATTTT. Its translation: CASSQDRGFNQPQHF.

The J gene is TRBJ2-2, the V gene TRBV18; TRBD2 is a possible D gene (6 bases). The CDR3 consists of 14 residues. From germline, CDR1 is KGHSH and CDR2 LQKENI. V gave up 9 bases and J gave up 5 bases, with 16 bases separating them. CDR3: CASIGTERTGELFF. The CDR3 coding sequence is TGTGCCAGTATCGGGACTGAGAGGACCGGGGAGCTGTTTTTT.

The rearrangement joins TRBV7-9 to TRBJ1-3; D uncertain. The CDR3 is made up of 15 amino acids. The germline CDR1 and CDR2 sequences are SEHNR and FQNEAQ (reference sequence). Trimming took off 5 bases at V and 2 bases at J, with 13 bases between the two ends. In nucleotides, the CDR3 is TGTGCCAGCAGCGGCGAGGGCAACGCTGGAAACACCATATATTTT. Its protein product is CASSGEGNAGNTIYF.

The chain couples TRBV20-1 to TRBJ1-1, with no clear D. This CDR3 contains 11 residues. Germline values: CDR1 DFQATT, CDR2 SNEGSKA (reference sequence). V lost 7 bases to trimming and J lost 6 bases, with 12 bases between them. CDR3 sequence (DNA): TGCAGTGTTTCGGGTAGATCTGAAGCTTTCTTT. It specifies CSVSGRSEAFF.

The chain combines TRBV7-2 with TRBJ1-4; D may be TRBD1 (5 bases). V dropped 5 bases and J dropped 0 bases, with 7 bases sitting between them. This CDR3 region has 14 residues. The germline V gene has CDR1 SGHTA and CDR2 FQGNSA. CDR3 in DNA: TGTGCCAGCAGCCTGACAGCAACTAATGAAAAACTGTTTTTT. This sequence encodes CASSLTATNEKLFF. Together with reference TRBV7-2 and TRBJ1-4, the CDR3 gives the full variable domain: GAGVSQSPSNKVTEKGKDVELRCDPISGHTALYWYRQSLGQGLEFLIYFQGNSAPDKSGLPSDRFSAERTGGSVSTLTIQRTQQEDSAVYLCASSLTATNEKLFFGSGTQLSVL.